A selection of T cell receptor beta chains follows, all from one sample in a study of CD8 T cells in Susac syndrome. TCRdb analysed the immunoSEQ multiplex PCR reads with MiXCR anew, one entry per CDR3 protein. Of about 83,000 distinct CDR3 sequences listed, 90% to 97% are singletons. Sequencing was performed on CD8+ T cells from PBMCs. These receptors originate from a human donor with Susac syndrome. CDR3s include the opening cysteine and the closing phenylalanine or tryptophan. Fields, in order: J gene, clone size, D gene, V gene, CDR3 protein, CDR3 DNA. A D gene is named only where the DNA matches it firmly. Not every row has a clone size; where given, it reads once, few, many or a size class.

j_call: TRBJ1-1; clone_size: once; d_call: -; v_call: TRBV6-2/TRBV6-3; cdr3_aa: CASSSAQPNTEAFF; cdr3_nt: TGTGCCAGCAGTTCGGCCCAACCGAACACTGAAGCTTTCTTT
j_call: TRBJ2-1; clone_size: -; d_call: -; v_call: TRBV9; cdr3_aa: CASSVAQRAGEQFF; cdr3_nt: TGTGCCAGCAGCGTAGCCCAGCGGGCTGGTGAGCAGTTCTTC
j_call: TRBJ1-1; clone_size: -; d_call: -; v_call: TRBV5-1; cdr3_aa: CASSLPGTEAFF; cdr3_nt: TGCGCCAGCAGCTTGCCGGGGACTGAAGCTTTCTTT
j_call: TRBJ2-3; clone_size: -; d_call: -; v_call: TRBV30; cdr3_aa: CAWEQATQYF; cdr3_nt: TGTGCCTGGGAACAGGCCACGCAGTATTTT
j_call: TRBJ1-4; clone_size: -; d_call: -; v_call: TRBV15; cdr3_aa: CATSRDRAGSEKLFF; cdr3_nt: TGTGCCACCAGCAGAGATCGGGCAGGGAGTGAAAAACTGTTTTTT
j_call: TRBJ2-2; clone_size: once; d_call: -; v_call: TRBV5-4; cdr3_aa: CASSYLSVTNTGELFF; cdr3_nt: TGTGCCAGCAGCTACCTCAGCGTAACGAACACCGGGGAGCTGTTTTTT
j_call: TRBJ2-1; clone_size: -; d_call: TRBD2; v_call: TRBV20-1; cdr3_aa: CSAKTSGSSNEQFF; cdr3_nt: TGCAGTGCGAAGACTAGCGGGAGTAGCAATGAGCAGTTCTTC
j_call: TRBJ2-5; clone_size: -; d_call: -; v_call: TRBV29-1; cdr3_aa: CSVEDLNF; cdr3_nt: TGCAGCGTTGAAGATCTGAACTTC
j_call: TRBJ2-2; clone_size: -; d_call: -; v_call: TRBV20-1; cdr3_aa: CSARWLGFTGELFF; cdr3_nt: TGCAGTGCTAGATGGCTAGGGTTCACCGGGGAGCTGTTTTTT
j_call: TRBJ2-7; clone_size: -; d_call: -; v_call: TRBV28; cdr3_aa: CASSHYRVSGEQYF; cdr3_nt: TGTGCCAGCAGCCATTACAGGGTGTCAGGCGAGCAGTACTTC
j_call: TRBJ1-1; clone_size: once; d_call: -; v_call: TRBV5-4; cdr3_aa: CASSFWTGKNTEAFF; cdr3_nt: TGTGCCAGCAGCTTCTGGACGGGGAAGAACACTGAAGCTTTCTTT
j_call: TRBJ2-5; clone_size: -; d_call: -; v_call: TRBV29-1; cdr3_aa: CSVADNQTQYF; cdr3_nt: TGCAGCGTCGCGGACAACCAGACCCAGTACTTC
j_call: TRBJ1-2; clone_size: -; d_call: -; v_call: TRBV7-9; cdr3_aa: CASSPGEGYTF; cdr3_nt: TGTGCCAGCAGCCCGGGGGAGGGCTACACCTTC
j_call: TRBJ2-2; clone_size: -; d_call: -; v_call: TRBV29-1; cdr3_aa: CSVRWGDSPWELFF; cdr3_nt: TGCAGCGTTAGGTGGGGGGACTCGCCTTGGGAGCTGTTTTTT
j_call: TRBJ2-1; clone_size: -; d_call: -; v_call: TRBV12-3/TRBV12-4; cdr3_aa: CASTIFNEQFF; cdr3_nt: TGTGCCAGCACCATTTTCAATGAGCAGTTCTTC
j_call: TRBJ2-3; clone_size: -; d_call: -; v_call: TRBV20-1; cdr3_aa: CSAGRYDTDTQYF; cdr3_nt: TGCAGTGCCGGGAGATACGACACAGATACGCAGTATTTT
j_call: TRBJ2-7; clone_size: -; d_call: -; v_call: TRBV29-1; cdr3_aa: CSVRPSISRAYEQYF; cdr3_nt: TGCAGCGTTAGACCTAGCATCTCGAGGGCATACGAGCAGTACTTC
j_call: TRBJ2-7; clone_size: -; d_call: -; v_call: TRBV9; cdr3_aa: CASSESGRVNDEQYF; cdr3_nt: TGTGCCAGCAGCGAATCGGGCAGGGTTAACGACGAGCAGTACTTC
j_call: TRBJ2-6; clone_size: -; d_call: -; v_call: TRBV4-3; cdr3_aa: CASSQDSTSGANVLTF; cdr3_nt: TGCGCCAGCAGCCAAGATTCAACCTCTGGGGCCAACGTCCTGACTTTC
j_call: TRBJ1-1; clone_size: -; d_call: -; v_call: TRBV30; cdr3_aa: CAWGEGPEAFF; cdr3_nt: TGTGCCTGGGGAGAGGGCCCTGAAGCTTTCTTT
j_call: TRBJ2-4; clone_size: -; d_call: -; v_call: TRBV12-3/TRBV12-4; cdr3_aa: CASSLRGDIQYF; cdr3_nt: TGTGCCAGCAGCCTGCGAGGGGACATTCAGTACTTC
j_call: TRBJ2-1; clone_size: -; d_call: -; v_call: TRBV3-1; cdr3_aa: CASSQELTGVSPGEQFF; cdr3_nt: TGTGCCAGCAGCCAAGAGCTTACGGGAGTGAGCCCGGGTGAGCAGTTCTTC
j_call: TRBJ1-1; clone_size: -; d_call: -; v_call: TRBV12-3/TRBV12-4; cdr3_aa: CASSLTVNTEAFF; cdr3_nt: TGTGCCAGCAGTTTAACAGTGAACACTGAAGCTTTCTTT
j_call: TRBJ1-2; clone_size: -; d_call: TRBD1; v_call: TRBV7-9; cdr3_aa: CASSSFRQGADGYTF; cdr3_nt: TGTGCCAGCAGCTCCTTTCGGCAGGGGGCGGATGGCTACACCTTC
j_call: TRBJ2-2; clone_size: -; d_call: -; v_call: TRBV28; cdr3_aa: CASSTRGSGELFF; cdr3_nt: TGTGCCAGCTCCACGCGGGGATCCGGGGAGCTGTTTTTT
j_call: TRBJ1-1; clone_size: -; d_call: -; v_call: TRBV9; cdr3_aa: CASSAGGAGEAFF; cdr3_nt: TGTGCCAGCAGCGCTGGAGGGGCAGGTGAAGCTTTCTTT
j_call: TRBJ2-7; clone_size: -; d_call: -; v_call: TRBV29-1; cdr3_aa: CSVQTGRYEQYF; cdr3_nt: TGCAGCGTACAGACAGGGAGGTACGAGCAGTACTTC
j_call: TRBJ2-5; clone_size: -; d_call: -; v_call: TRBV7-9; cdr3_aa: CASRYQETQYF; cdr3_nt: TGTGCCAGCAGGTACCAAGAGACCCAGTACTTC
j_call: TRBJ2-1; clone_size: -; d_call: -; v_call: TRBV6-6; cdr3_aa: CASSPTGPLYNEQFF; cdr3_nt: TGTGCCAGCAGTCCTACCGGGCCCCTCTACAATGAGCAGTTCTTC
j_call: TRBJ2-7; clone_size: once; d_call: -; v_call: TRBV5-1; cdr3_aa: CASSLGPAYEQYF; cdr3_nt: TGCGCCAGCAGCTTGGGGCCGGCCTACGAGCAGTACTTC
j_call: TRBJ1-4; clone_size: -; d_call: TRBD1; v_call: TRBV9; cdr3_aa: CASSPGTDEKLFF; cdr3_nt: TGTGCCAGCAGCCCCGGGACAGATGAAAAACTGTTTTTT
j_call: TRBJ2-3; clone_size: once; d_call: TRBD2; v_call: TRBV11-3; cdr3_aa: CASSLNSGSYADTQYF; cdr3_nt: TGTGCCAGCAGCTTGAATAGCGGGTCATACGCAGATACGCAGTATTTT
j_call: TRBJ2-1; clone_size: -; d_call: TRBD1; v_call: TRBV15; cdr3_aa: CATSRGPQGKWADEQFF; cdr3_nt: TGTGCCACCAGCAGAGGCCCACAGGGGAAATGGGCCGATGAGCAGTTCTTC
j_call: TRBJ2-1; clone_size: -; d_call: TRBD2; v_call: TRBV20-1; cdr3_aa: CSAIGLADSSYNEQFF; cdr3_nt: TGCAGTGCAATAGGACTAGCGGATAGCTCCTACAATGAGCAGTTCTTC
j_call: TRBJ2-2; clone_size: -; d_call: -; v_call: TRBV9; cdr3_aa: CASSENREWTGELFF; cdr3_nt: TGTGCCAGCAGCGAGAACAGGGAGTGGACCGGGGAGCTGTTTTTT
j_call: TRBJ1-1; clone_size: -; d_call: -; v_call: TRBV14; cdr3_aa: CASSPWQQGTYTEAFF; cdr3_nt: TGTGCCAGCAGCCCCTGGCAGCAGGGTACCTACACTGAAGCTTTCTTT
j_call: TRBJ1-1; clone_size: -; d_call: -; v_call: TRBV7-2; cdr3_aa: CASSLNSGTTEAFF; cdr3_nt: TGTGCCAGCAGCTTAAACTCCGGGACCACTGAAGCTTTCTTT
j_call: TRBJ2-3; clone_size: -; d_call: -; v_call: TRBV29-1; cdr3_aa: CSVDGTPDTQYF; cdr3_nt: TGCAGCGTTGATGGCACTCCGGATACGCAGTATTTT
j_call: TRBJ2-2; clone_size: -; d_call: TRBD2; v_call: TRBV5-1; cdr3_aa: CASSSPKSGGLYTGELFF; cdr3_nt: TGCGCCAGCAGCTCGCCCAAGAGCGGGGGACTGTACACCGGGGAGCTGTTTTTT
j_call: TRBJ1-1; clone_size: -; d_call: -; v_call: TRBV20-1; cdr3_aa: CSAYSVNTEAFF; cdr3_nt: TGCAGTGCGTATTCAGTGAACACTGAAGCTTTCTTT
j_call: TRBJ1-1; clone_size: once; d_call: -; v_call: TRBV29-1; cdr3_aa: CSVSTRGEAFF; cdr3_nt: TGCAGCGTCTCGACCCGGGGTGAAGCTTTCTTT
j_call: TRBJ1-1; clone_size: -; d_call: -; v_call: TRBV4-1; cdr3_aa: CASSQDAGVTEAFF; cdr3_nt: TGCGCCAGCAGCCAAGATGCAGGGGTCACTGAAGCTTTCTTT